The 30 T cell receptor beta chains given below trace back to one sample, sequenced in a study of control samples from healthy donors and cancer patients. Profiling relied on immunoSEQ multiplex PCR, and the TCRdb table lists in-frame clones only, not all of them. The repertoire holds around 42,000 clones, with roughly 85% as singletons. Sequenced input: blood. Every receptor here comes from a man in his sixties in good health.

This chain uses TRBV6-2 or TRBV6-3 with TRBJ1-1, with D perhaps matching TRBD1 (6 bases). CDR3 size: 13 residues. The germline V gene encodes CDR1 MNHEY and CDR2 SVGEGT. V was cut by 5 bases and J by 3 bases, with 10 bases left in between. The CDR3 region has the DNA TGTGCCAGCAGTAGGACAGATTACACTGAAGCTTTCTTT. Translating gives CASSRTDYTEAFF.

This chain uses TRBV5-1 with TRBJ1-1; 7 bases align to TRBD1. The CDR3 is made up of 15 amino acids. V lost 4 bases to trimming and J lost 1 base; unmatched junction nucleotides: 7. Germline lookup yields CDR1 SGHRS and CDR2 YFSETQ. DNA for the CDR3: TGCGCCAGCAGCGTGGTGGGGACAGCGAACACTGAAGCTTTCTTT. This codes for CASSVVGTANTEAFF.

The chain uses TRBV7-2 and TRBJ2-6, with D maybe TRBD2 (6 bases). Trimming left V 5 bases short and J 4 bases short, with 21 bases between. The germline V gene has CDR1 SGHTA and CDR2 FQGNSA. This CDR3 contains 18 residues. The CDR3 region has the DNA TGTGCCAGCAGCCCACGGCCGGAGGGTTCGTCGGGGGCCAACGTCCTGACTTTC. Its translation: CASSPRPEGSSGANVLTF.

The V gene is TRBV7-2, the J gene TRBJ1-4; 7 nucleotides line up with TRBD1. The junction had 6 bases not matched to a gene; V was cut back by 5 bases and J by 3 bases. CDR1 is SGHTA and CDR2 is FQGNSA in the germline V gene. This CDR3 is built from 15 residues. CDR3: CASSPMGQPNEKLFF. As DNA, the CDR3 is TGTGCCAGCAGCCCGATGGGACAGCCTAATGAAAAACTGTTTTTT.

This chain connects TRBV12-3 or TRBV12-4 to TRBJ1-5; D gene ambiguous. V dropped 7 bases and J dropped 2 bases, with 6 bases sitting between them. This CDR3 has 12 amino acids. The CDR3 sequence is CASKWGNQPQHF. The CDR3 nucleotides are TGTGCCAGCAAATGGGGCAATCAGCCCCAGCATTTT.

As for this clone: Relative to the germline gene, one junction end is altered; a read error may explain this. The CDR3 DNA follows: TGCGCCAGCAGGTTGGGGCAGGAGAACACTGAAGCTTTCTTT. It translates to CASRLGQENTEAFF. V and J are TRBV5-1 and TRBJ1-1; D possibly corresponds to TRBD1 (5 bases). Germline loops: CDR1 SGHRS, CDR2 YFSETQ. The CDR3 consists of 14 residues.

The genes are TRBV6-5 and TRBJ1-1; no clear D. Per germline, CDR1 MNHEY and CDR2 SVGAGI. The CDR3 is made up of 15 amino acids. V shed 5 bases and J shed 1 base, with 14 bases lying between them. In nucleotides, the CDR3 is TGTGCCAGCAGTCATAACCGACGGGCGAACACTGAAGCTTTCTTT. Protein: CASSHNRRANTEAFF.

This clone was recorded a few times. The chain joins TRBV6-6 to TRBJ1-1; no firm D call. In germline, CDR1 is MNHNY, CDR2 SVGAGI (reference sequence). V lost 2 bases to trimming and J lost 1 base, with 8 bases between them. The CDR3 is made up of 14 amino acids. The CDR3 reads CASSYEAGNTEAFF. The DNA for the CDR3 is TGTGCCAGCAGTTACGAGGCAGGGAACACTGAAGCTTTCTTT.

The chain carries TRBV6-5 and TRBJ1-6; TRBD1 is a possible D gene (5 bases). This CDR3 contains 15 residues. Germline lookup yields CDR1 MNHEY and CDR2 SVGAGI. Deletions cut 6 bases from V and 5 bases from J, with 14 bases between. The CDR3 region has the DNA TGTGCCAGCAGGGGACCGAATTCTGATAATTCACCCCTCCACTTT. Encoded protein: CASRGPNSDNSPLHF.

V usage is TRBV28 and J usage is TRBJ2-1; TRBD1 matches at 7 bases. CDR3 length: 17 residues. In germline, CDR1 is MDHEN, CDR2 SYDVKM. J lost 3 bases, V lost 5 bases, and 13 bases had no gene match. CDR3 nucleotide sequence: TGTGCCAGCAGTAAAACTTGGGCAGGGGGTTACTACAATGAGCAGTTCTTC. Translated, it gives CASSKTWAGGYYNEQFF.

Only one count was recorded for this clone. CDR3 protein: CASSPQDEAFF. CDR3 DNA sequence: TGTGCCAGCAGTCCCCAAGATGAAGCTTTCTTT. The genes are TRBV12-3 or TRBV12-4 and TRBJ1-1; no reliable D call. Trimming stripped 5 bases from V and 7 bases from J, with 8 bases between. This CDR3 has 11 residues.

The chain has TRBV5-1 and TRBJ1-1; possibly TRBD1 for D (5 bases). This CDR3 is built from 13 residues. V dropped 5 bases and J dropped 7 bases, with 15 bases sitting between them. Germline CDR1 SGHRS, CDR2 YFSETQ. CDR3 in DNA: TGCGCCAGCAGTTCGACAGCCTTTAATGAAGCTTTCTTT. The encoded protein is CASSSTAFNEAFF.

The CDR3 region has the DNA TGTGCCAGCTCAGATAGCAACAGGGTGGACGGGGCCAACGTCCTGACTTTC. Residues: CASSDSNRVDGANVLTF. The chain combines TRBV18 with TRBJ2-6, with TRBD1 as a possible D gene (6 bases). V lost 5 bases and J lost 4, with 18 bases in between. Germline CDR1 and CDR2: KGHSH and LQKENI. The CDR3 is 17 residues long.

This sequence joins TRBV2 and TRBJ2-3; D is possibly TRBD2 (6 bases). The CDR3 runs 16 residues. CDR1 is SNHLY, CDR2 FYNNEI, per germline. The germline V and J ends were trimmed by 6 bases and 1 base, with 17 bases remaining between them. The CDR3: CASRRLLAGGTDTQYF. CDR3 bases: TGTGCCAGCAGACGTTTACTAGCCGGGGGCACAGATACGCAGTATTTT.

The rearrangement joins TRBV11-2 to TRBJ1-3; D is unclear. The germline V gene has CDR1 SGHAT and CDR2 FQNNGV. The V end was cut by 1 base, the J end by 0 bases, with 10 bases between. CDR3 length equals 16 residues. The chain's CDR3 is CASSLAPQYSGNTIYF. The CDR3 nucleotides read TGTGCCAGCAGCTTAGCCCCCCAGTACTCTGGAAACACCATATATTTT.

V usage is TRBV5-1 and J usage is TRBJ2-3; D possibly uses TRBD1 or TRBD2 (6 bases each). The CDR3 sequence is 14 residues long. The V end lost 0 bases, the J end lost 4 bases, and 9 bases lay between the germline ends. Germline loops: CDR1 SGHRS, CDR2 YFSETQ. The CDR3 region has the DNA TGCGCCAGCAGCTTGGGAGGGGGGTCAGATACGCAGTATTTT. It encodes CASSLGGGSDTQYF.

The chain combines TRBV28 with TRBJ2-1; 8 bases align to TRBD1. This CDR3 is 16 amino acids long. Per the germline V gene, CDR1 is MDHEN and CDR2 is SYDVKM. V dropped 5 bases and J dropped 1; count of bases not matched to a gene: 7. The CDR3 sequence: CASSLTGGTSYNEQFF. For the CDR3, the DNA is TGTGCCAGCAGTCTCACAGGGGGTACTTCCTACAATGAGCAGTTCTTC.

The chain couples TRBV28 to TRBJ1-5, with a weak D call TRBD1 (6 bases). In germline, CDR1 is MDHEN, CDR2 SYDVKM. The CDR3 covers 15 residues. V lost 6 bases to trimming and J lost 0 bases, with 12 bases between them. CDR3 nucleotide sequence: TGTGCCAGCAGCTCCCGGGGGGCTAGCAATCAGCCCCAGCATTTT. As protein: CASSSRGASNQPQHF.

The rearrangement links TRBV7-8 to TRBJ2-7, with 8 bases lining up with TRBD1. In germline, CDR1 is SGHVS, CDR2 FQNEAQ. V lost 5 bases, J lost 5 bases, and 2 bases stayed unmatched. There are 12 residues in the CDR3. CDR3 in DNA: TGTGCCAGCAGCCCAGGGGGCCACGAGCAGTACTTC. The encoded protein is CASSPGGHEQYF. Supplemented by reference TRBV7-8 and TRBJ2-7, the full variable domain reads GAGVSQSPRYKVAKRGQDVALRCDPISGHVSLFWYQQALGQGPEFLTYFQNEAQLDKSGLPSDRFFAERPEGSVSTLKIQRTQQEDSAVYLCASSPGGHEQYFGPGTRLTVT.

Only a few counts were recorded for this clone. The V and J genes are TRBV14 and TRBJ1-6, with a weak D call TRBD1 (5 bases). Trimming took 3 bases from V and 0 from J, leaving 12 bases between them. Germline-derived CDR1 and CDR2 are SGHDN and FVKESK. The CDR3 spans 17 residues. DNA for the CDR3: TGTGCCAGCAGCCAGGGACGCCGGAGCTCCTATAATTCACCCCTCCACTTT. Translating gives CASSQGRRSSYNSPLHF.

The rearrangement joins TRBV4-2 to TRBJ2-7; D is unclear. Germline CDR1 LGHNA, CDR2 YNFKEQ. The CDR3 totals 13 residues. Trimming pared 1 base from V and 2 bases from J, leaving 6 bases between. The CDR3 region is CASSQVTAYEQYF. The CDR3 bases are TGTGCCAGCAGCCAAGTAACAGCCTACGAGCAGTACTTC.

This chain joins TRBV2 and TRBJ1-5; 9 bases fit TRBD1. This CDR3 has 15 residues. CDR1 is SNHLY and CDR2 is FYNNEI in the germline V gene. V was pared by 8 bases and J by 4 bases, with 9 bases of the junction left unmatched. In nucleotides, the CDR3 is TGTGCCAGCCGAGGGGACAGGGCTCCGAATCAGCCCCAGCATTTT. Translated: CASRGDRAPNQPQHF. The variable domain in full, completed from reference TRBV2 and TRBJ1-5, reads EPEVTQTPSHQVTQMGQEVILRCVPISNHLYFYWYRQILGQKVEFLVSFYNNEISEKSEIFDDQFSVERPDGSNFTLKIRSTKLEDSAMYFCASRGDRAPNQPQHFGDGTRLSIL.

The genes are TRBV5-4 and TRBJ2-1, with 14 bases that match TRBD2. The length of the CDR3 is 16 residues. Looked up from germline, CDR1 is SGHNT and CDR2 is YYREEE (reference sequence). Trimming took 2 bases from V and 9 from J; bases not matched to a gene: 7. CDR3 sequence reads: CASSLGTSGGRVEQFF. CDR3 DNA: TGTGCCAGCAGCTTAGGGACTAGCGGGGGTCGGGTTGAGCAGTTCTTC.

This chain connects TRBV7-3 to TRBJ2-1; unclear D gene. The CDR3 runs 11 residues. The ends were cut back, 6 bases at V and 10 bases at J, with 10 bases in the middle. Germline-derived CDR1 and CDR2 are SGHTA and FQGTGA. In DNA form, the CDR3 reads TGTGCCAGCAGACTCGATGGCGAGCAGTTCTTC. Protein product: CASRLDGEQFF.

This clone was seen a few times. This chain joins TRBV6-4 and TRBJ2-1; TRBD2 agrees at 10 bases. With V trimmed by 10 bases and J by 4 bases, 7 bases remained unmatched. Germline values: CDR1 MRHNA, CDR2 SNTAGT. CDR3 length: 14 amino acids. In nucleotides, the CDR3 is TGTGCCACAGCCAGCGGGAGGGATTACAATGAGCAGTTCTTC. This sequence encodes CATASGRDYNEQFF.

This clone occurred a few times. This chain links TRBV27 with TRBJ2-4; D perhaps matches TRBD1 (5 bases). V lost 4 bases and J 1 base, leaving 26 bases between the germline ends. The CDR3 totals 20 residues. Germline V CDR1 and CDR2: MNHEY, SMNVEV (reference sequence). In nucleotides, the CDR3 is TGTGCCAGCAGTTCAGACCGAACCCAGGGTGTGGCCTCGGCCAAAAACATTCAGTACTTC. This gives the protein CASSSDRTQGVASAKNIQYF.

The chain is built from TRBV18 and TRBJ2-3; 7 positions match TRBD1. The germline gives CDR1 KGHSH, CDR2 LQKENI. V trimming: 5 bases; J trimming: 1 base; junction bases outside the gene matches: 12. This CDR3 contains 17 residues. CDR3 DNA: TGTGCCAGCTCATCGTACTCCCTAACAGGGGGCACAGATACGCAGTATTTT. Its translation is CASSSYSLTGGTDTQYF.

The CDR3 DNA reads TGCGCCAGCAGCTTGAACGGACAGGGCTACGAGCAGTACTTC. This codes for CASSLNGQGYEQYF. The rearrangement uses TRBV5-1 and TRBJ2-7, with 8 bases matching TRBD1. Germline V gene lookup returns CDR1 SGHRS and CDR2 YFSETQ. V shed 1 base and J 3 bases; nucleotides not matched to a gene: 3. The length of the CDR3 is 14 residues.

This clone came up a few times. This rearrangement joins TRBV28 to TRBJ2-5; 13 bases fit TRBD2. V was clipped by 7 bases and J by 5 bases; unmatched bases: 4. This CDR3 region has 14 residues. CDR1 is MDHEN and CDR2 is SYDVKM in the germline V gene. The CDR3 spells CASIGTSGTETQYF. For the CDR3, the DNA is TGTGCCAGCATCGGGACTAGCGGGACTGAGACCCAGTACTTC. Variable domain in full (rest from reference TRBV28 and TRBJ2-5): DVKVTQSSRYLVKRTGEKVFLECVQDMDHENMFWYRQDPGLGLRLIYFSYDVKMKEKGDIPEGYSVSREKKERFSLILESASTNQTSMYLCASIGTSGTETQYFGPGTRLLVL.

The CDR3 region is CASTNTGATNSPLHF. The CDR3, as DNA: TGTGCCAGCACCAATACAGGGGCTACCAATTCACCCCTCCACTTT. V gene TRBV6-6 combines with J gene TRBJ1-6; TRBD1 matches 7 bases. The CDR3 loop spans 15 amino acids. CDR1 MNHNY and CDR2 SVGAGI come from the germline V gene (reference sequence). V was clipped by 7 bases and J by 7 bases; unmatched bases: 10.